This TCR beta chain was sequenced during a study of early T cells in non-severe SARS-CoV-2 infection. In the study overall: Sequenced bulk RNA came from whole blood that was unsorted, and chains were unpaired.

TCRdb ran MiXCR on the 5' RACE reads and lists one entry per CDR3 protein. Of about 110,000 distinct CDR3 sequences in the sample, roughly 13% were seen once. V dropped 3 bases and J dropped 5; count of bases not matched to a gene: 3. In germline, CDR1 is MGHRA, CDR2 YSYEKL. The CDR3 loop spans 15 amino acids. This clonotype appeared many times. Material: whole blood, obtained at baseline. This TCR came from an adult who was a healthcare worker with PCR-confirmed SARS-CoV-2 infection or an uninfected control (not recorded which). This rearrangement joins TRBV4-1 to TRBJ2-2; the match to TRBD1 covers 10 bases. The CDR3 DNA is TGCGCCAGCAGCCACAGGACAGGGGGGACCGGGGAGCTGTTTTTT. Translating it yields CASSHRTGGTGELFF.